This T cell receptor (beta chain) comes out of a study of T-cell memory formation after mild COVID-19 (dated by TCRdb to 2020 to 2022). Regarding the study in general: Most TCR sequence clusters were specific to one of the two donors. In two donors, T-cell clones that expanded and contracted after mild COVID-19 were followed by sequencing TCRalpha and TCRbeta repertoires longitudinally. The cohort comprised two young, previously healthy adult volunteers, one female and one male.

Broader findings and caveats from the paper: From day 15 to 85, contracting clones showed balanced CD4/CD8 phenotypes, whereas a second wave of clones that expanded from day 15 to 37 leaned towards CD4+. Whether the second-wave clones peaking on day 37 were SARS-CoV-2 specific was not confirmed. Contracting CD4+ clones were located mainly in the CM and EM memory subsets, whereas CD8+ clones were found to be enriched in EMRA. The study covered only a couple of mild cases, and larger cohorts including severe cases with pre-infection samples were considered necessary. The detection of some responding clones in pre-infection memory suggests that pre-existing cross-reactive memory T cells joined the SARS-CoV-2 response.

The run used an Illumina NovaSeq 6000. TCRalpha and TCRbeta cDNA libraries were built by 5'RACE with constant-segment primers, adding sample barcodes and unique molecular identifiers. RNA was extracted from every sample with Trizol reagent. Amplification of the libraries took two PCR steps, and the second step added a second sample barcode plus Illumina TruSeq adapters. Sequencing of the libraries was done on an Illumina NovaSeq, producing 2 x 150 bp paired-end reads. Under the source paper's analysis protocol: Demultiplexing of reads and collapsing into UMI-guided consensus sequences were performed with migec v1.2.7. With mixcr v2.1.11, UMI consensuses were aligned to TRA and TRB V and J templates and assembled into clonotypes. Clonotypes were classified as expanded or contracted when called significant by both edgeR and NoisET, with noise models trained on biological replicates. edgeR calls used a false discovery rate-adjusted p below 0.01 and a log2 fold-change threshold of 1. PCA with hierarchical clustering of max-normalized trajectories of the 1000 most abundant clonotypes was used as exploratory dynamics analysis. The CD4 or CD8 phenotype of responding clones was assigned using the separately sequenced CD4+ and CD8+ repertoires. TCRdb ran its own pipeline on the public reads, namely fastp trimming at Q25 and MiXCR clone calling, and kept in-frame beta chains. Merged by CDR3 protein, the rows form single entries marked with the most common genes and DNA. The V and J calls shown here were made by TCRdb, not taken from the authors' results. The sample table shows around 83,000 distinct CDR3 sequences, and 20% to 25% are seen once. The top ten hold roughly 39% of the sample.

Counted from cysteine to phenylalanine, this CDR3 has 17 amino acids. Only CDR3 DNA remains: 51 bases, in frame from the first base. In the germline V gene (reference sequence), CDR1 corresponds to MNHNY and CDR2 to SVGAGI. V gives up 5 bases and J gives up 0 bases, and the segment between their germline ends measures 19 bases. Ficoll-Paque density gradient centrifugation was used to isolate PBMCs. As regards this clonotype: Its binding antigen is unknown. No much larger clonotype is one base removed from it; base qualities were not supplied.

The sequence was obtained from a man between 18 and 35 years old who had mild COVID-19 (a few samples of this study predate the infection). The sample titles of this study are shuffled in the database, so cell type and time point are left out; the donor was told from shared clones. The rearrangement combines TRBV6-6 with TRBJ1-2; TRBD1 is possibly the D segment (5 matching bases). Sequenced material: PBMCs or a T cell subset sorted from them (not recorded which). The nucleotides read TGTGCCAGCAGTCGAACAAAGTTCGGGGGACCTAACTATGGCTACACCTTC. This gives the protein CASSRTKFGGPNYGYTF.